This T cell receptor (delta chain) was sequenced during a study of γδ T cells in repeated Plasmodium falciparum infection. This clone was counted only a few times. One end of the junction fails to match germline, which may point to a read error. This CDR3 spans 20 amino acids. The germline CDR1 and CDR2 sequences are TSWWSYY and QGS. Vgamma9/Vdelta2+ and Vdelta2-negative gammadelta T cells were flow-sorted from PBMC for bulk sequencing. TCRdb reanalysed the multiplex PCR reads via CATT. The table includes tens of thousands of delta-chain clones, around 1.6% detected once. The chain links TRDV1 to TRDJ1; 8 bases line up with TRDD3. This TCR came from a pool of human donors (malaria-infected and uninfected, not separated). The specimen sequenced was gamma-delta T cells from blood. The CDR3 DNA is TGTGCTATTGGGGAACTGGAACTTCGGGGGGATAAGGTATACACCGATAAACTCATCTTT. It yields the protein CAIGELELRGDKVYTDKLIF.